Following are 25 T cell receptor beta chains from one sample sequenced in a study of PD-1 blockade in classical Hodgkin lymphoma. All patients relapsed after autologous stem cell transplantation, and brentuximab vedotin exposure varied. TCRdb's copy holds only in-frame clones and misses some; the assay was immunoSEQ multiplex PCR. The sample lists 100,000 to 130,000 clones, 89% seen once, with about 20% in the top ten. The specimen comprised peripheral blood mononuclear cells (PBMCs), sampled before the second cycle of nivolumab. The receptors shown here come from a human donor with classical Hodgkin lymphoma.

V gene TRBV7-6 combines with J gene TRBJ2-5, with D uncertain. V was trimmed by 5 bases and J by 5 bases, leaving 15 bases between them. The CDR3 is made up of 14 amino acids. Germline CDR1 SGHVS, CDR2 FNYEAQ. CDR3 sequence reads: CASSPAGAWETQYF. CDR3 DNA: TGTGCCAGCAGCCCCGCAGGCGCCTGGGAGACCCAGTACTTC.

This clone appeared once. The chain uses TRBV19 and TRBJ2-7; 10 nucleotides agree with TRBD1. The germline CDR1 and CDR2 sequences are LNHDA and SQIVND (reference sequence). The CDR3 loop spans 18 amino acids. The junction had 20 bases not matched to a gene; V was cut back by 5 bases and J by 7 bases. CDR3: CASSFRRGPGQGIHEQYF. CDR3 bases: TGTGCCAGTAGTTTTCGGAGGGGCCCGGGACAGGGGATACATGAGCAGTACTTC.

The V and J genes are TRBV10-3 and TRBJ1-2, with D possibly being TRBD1 (6 bases). Trimming removed 4 bases from V and 4 bases from J, with 13 bases in between. Germline V gene data show CDR1 as ENHRY and CDR2 as SYGVKD. The CDR3 loop spans 14 amino acids. The CDR3 coding sequence is TGTGCCATCAGTGGCTCAGGGGAAGGCTATGGCTACACCTTC. Its protein is CAISGSGEGYGYTF.

There are a few counts of this clone. The rearrangement joins TRBV11-3 to TRBJ2-2; TRBD1 is a possible D gene (6 bases). The CDR3 totals 13 residues. V was trimmed by 5 bases and J by 9 bases, leaving 13 bases between them. Germline CDR1 is SGHNT and CDR2 is YENEEA. CDR3 amino acids: CASSLQGSRELFF. Written as DNA, the CDR3 is TGTGCCAGCAGCCTACAGGGTAGCCGGGAGCTGTTTTTT.

The chain combines TRBV29-1 with TRBJ2-7, with 8 bases lining up with TRBD2. The junction had 10 bases not matched to a gene; V was cut back by 1 base and J by 2 bases. The CDR3 covers 16 residues. Germline V gene sequence: CDR1 SQVTM, CDR2 ANQGSEA. The CDR3 loop is CSVEGPTSGSPYEQYF. The CDR3 region has the DNA TGCAGCGTTGAAGGGCCAACTAGCGGCAGTCCCTACGAGCAGTACTTC.

V gene TRBV7-2 combines with J gene TRBJ2-7; D call uncertain. The V end was cut by 2 bases, the J end by 2 bases, with 4 bases between. Per germline, CDR1 SGHTA and CDR2 FQGNSA. CDR3 length: 12 amino acids. In DNA form, the CDR3 reads TGTGCCAGCAGCTTATTGGCCTACGAGCAGTACTTC. Translated, it gives CASSLLAYEQYF.

This clone was counted once. This sequence joins TRBV28 and TRBJ2-5; no clear D gene. V lost 2 bases, J lost 3 bases, and 7 bases lay in between. The CDR3 extends over 13 amino acids. Germline CDR1 reads MDHEN; CDR2 reads SYDVKM. The DNA for the CDR3 is TGTGCCAGCAGTTTAGGGATTGAAGAGACCCAGTACTTC. It codes for CASSLGIEETQYF.

The rearrangement uses TRBV7-2 and TRBJ1-2; D call uncertain. Trimming removed 2 bases at V and 8 bases at J, with 9 bases between. Looked up from germline, CDR1 is SGHTA and CDR2 is FQGNSA. The CDR3 sequence is 12 residues long. Written as DNA, the CDR3 is TGTGCCAGCAGCTTAATGGGAACCGGCTACACCTTC. The encoded protein is CASSLMGTGYTF.

This clone was recorded a few times. This sample includes further DNA sequences coding for the same CDR3. The CDR3 loop reads CASSGQPNTEAFF. DNA of the CDR3: TGTGCCAGCAGTGGACAGCCGAACACTGAAGCTTTCTTT. This chain connects TRBV2 to TRBJ1-1; possibly TRBD1 for D (5 bases). V lost 4 bases and J 1 base, leaving 7 bases between the germline ends. The CDR3 contains 13 residues. Germline lookup yields CDR1 SNHLY and CDR2 FYNNEI.

This chain connects TRBV15 to TRBJ2-1, with 12 bases matching TRBD2. V shed 4 bases and J 7 bases; nucleotides not matched to a gene: 11. This CDR3 contains 17 residues. Per the germline V gene, CDR1 is LNHNV and CDR2 is YYDKDF (reference sequence). CDR3 amino acids: CATSTVGLAGSWNEQFF. CDR3 sequence (DNA): TGTGCCACCAGCACCGTCGGACTAGCGGGATCTTGGAATGAGCAGTTCTTC.

V usage is TRBV7-2 and J usage is TRBJ2-3, with D maybe TRBD2 (5 bases). The V and J ends lost 5 bases and 1 base respectively, with 13 bases between them. CDR3 length: 15 residues. Germline CDR1 reads SGHTA; CDR2 reads FQGNSA. The CDR3 DNA reads as TGTGCCAGCAGCCCGCGGGCGACCCGCACAGATACGCAGTATTTT. Amino acid sequence: CASSPRATRTDTQYF.

The genes are TRBV19 and TRBJ1-1; 8 bases align to TRBD1. The junction had 13 bases not matched to a gene; V was cut back by 7 bases and J by 0 bases. CDR1 is LNHDA, CDR2 SQIVND, per germline (reference sequence). The CDR3 contains 17 residues. CDR3 in amino acids: CASTLATRGLVNTEAFF. The CDR3 bases are TGTGCCAGTACCCTAGCGACCAGGGGGCTCGTGAACACTGAAGCTTTCTTT.

Only one count was recorded for this clone. The chain employs TRBV27 and TRBJ2-7, with D possibly being TRBD1 (5 bases). The germline gives CDR1 MNHEY, CDR2 SMNVEV (reference sequence). This CDR3 is built from 15 residues. The V gene lost 3 bases and the J gene lost 3 bases, with 15 bases spanning the gap. The CDR3 DNA reads TGTGCCAGCAGTTTCTCAGGGAACTTACTCTACGAGCAGTACTTC. The encoded protein is CASSFSGNLLYEQYF.

J is TRBJ2-7 and V is TRBV7-1; the match to TRBD2 covers 10 bases. TRBV7-1 is sorted into the ORF group, with uncertain function. CDR3 length: 23 residues. The junction had 30 bases not matched to a gene; V was cut back by 3 bases and J by 4 bases. The CDR3 protein is CASSSASSGAIVKREGFRYEQYF. The CDR3 DNA follows: TGTGCCAGCAGCTCCGCATCATCGGGGGCGATAGTGAAGCGGGAGGGATTTAGGTACGAGCAGTACTTC.

This chain connects TRBV19 to TRBJ1-5; weak D call: TRBD1 (5 bases). CDR3 length: 13 amino acids. Deletions cut 7 bases from V and 5 bases from J, with 12 bases between. Germline V CDR1 and CDR2: LNHDA, SQIVND (reference sequence). CDR3 DNA: TGTGCCAGTACCGGGGGGGGTTATCAGCCCCAGCATTTT. Amino acids: CASTGGGYQPQHF.

The rearrangement uses TRBV2 and TRBJ2-2, with D unresolved. Germline values: CDR1 SNHLY, CDR2 FYNNEI. Trimming took 2 bases from V and 0 from J, leaving 1 base between them. CDR3 length: 13 amino acids. CDR3 coding DNA: TGTGCCAGCAGTGAAACGAACACCGGGGAGCTGTTTTTT. It codes for CASSETNTGELFF.

The rearrangement links TRBV2 to TRBJ2-3; D is possibly TRBD1 or TRBD2 (6 bases each). Germline loops: CDR1 SNHLY, CDR2 FYNNEI. The CDR3 loop spans 14 amino acids. Trimming took 5 bases from V and 8 from J, leaving 17 bases between them. CDR3 residues: CASSRYGGRGTQYF. The CDR3 DNA is TGTGCCAGCAGTCGGTATGGGGGGCGGGGTACGCAGTATTTT. Full variable domain (missing parts from reference TRBV2 and TRBJ2-3): EPEVTQTPSHQVTQMGQEVILRCVPISNHLYFYWYRQILGQKVEFLVSFYNNEISEKSEIFDDQFSVERPDGSNFTLKIRSTKLEDSAMYFCASSRYGGRGTQYFGPGTRLTVL.

This chain joins TRBV29-1 and TRBJ1-5; 8 nucleotides align to TRBD1. Trimming cost V 5 bases and J 7 bases; bases outside gene matches: 7. Germline CDR1 and CDR2: SQVTM and ANQGSEA. The CDR3 sequence is 13 residues long. CDR3 residues: CSVWQGAGQPQHF. CDR3 DNA sequence: TGCAGCGTTTGGCAGGGGGCGGGACAGCCCCAGCATTTT.

The gene calls are TRBV5-5 and TRBJ1-1; D uncertain. Germline values: CDR1 SGHKS, CDR2 YYEKEE (reference sequence). The V end was cut by 2 bases, the J end by 5 bases, with 10 bases between. The CDR3 has 13 amino acids. DNA for the CDR3: TGTGCCAGCAGCTTAGGCGACGGGACTGAAGCTTTCTTT. Encoded protein: CASSLGDGTEAFF.

The chain uses TRBV7-9 and TRBJ2-1, with a possible D match to TRBD2 (6 bases). V was trimmed by 1 base and J by 4 bases, leaving 14 bases between them. CDR3 length: 16 amino acids. CDR1 and CDR2 from the germline V gene are SEHNR and FQNEAQ (reference sequence). CDR3 nucleotide sequence: TGTGCCAGCAGCTTAGAACGCGTAGCGGAGTACAATGAGCAGTTCTTC. Translating gives CASSLERVAEYNEQFF.

The chain carries TRBV5-1 and TRBJ2-7, with TRBD1 as a possible D gene (6 bases). CDR3 length: 14 amino acids. V was shortened by 0 bases and J by 4 bases, with 11 bases between the two germline ends. Germline-derived CDR1 and CDR2 are SGHRS and YFSETQ. The DNA of the CDR3 is TGCGCCAGCAGCTTGGAACAGGGCGGATACGAGCAGTACTTC. It specifies CASSLEQGGYEQYF.

The chain employs TRBV7-9 and TRBJ2-3, with 10 nucleotides matching TRBD1. Germline CDR1 reads SEHNR; CDR2 reads FQNEAQ (reference sequence). This CDR3 region has 17 residues. The trim removed 5 bases at V and 2 bases at J, leaving 10 bases unmatched. The CDR3 DNA reads as TGTGCCAGCAGCCGCGGTAGGGACAGGGGCGTCACAGATACGCAGTATTTT. Its protein product is CASSRGRDRGVTDTQYF.

This clone has a single count. The chain has TRBV27 and TRBJ1-2; D gene uncertain. The germline V gene encodes CDR1 MNHEY and CDR2 SMNVEV (reference sequence). With 0 bases removed from V and 2 bases from J, the gap between germline ends came to 10 bases. This CDR3 has 15 amino acids. The CDR3 DNA sequence: TGTGCCAGCAGTTTATCCCTGACACAGAACTATGGCTACACCTTC. Translation gives CASSLSLTQNYGYTF.

The chain has TRBV4-2 and TRBJ2-7; either TRBD1 or TRBD2 may fit D (7 bases each). V was pared by 5 bases and J by 5 bases, with 19 bases between. The CDR3 extends over 15 amino acids. Germline values: CDR1 LGHNA, CDR2 YNFKEQ. CDR3 protein: CASSFYEGAGDEQYF. The CDR3 coding sequence is TGTGCCAGCAGCTTCTACGAGGGGGCGGGAGACGAGCAGTACTTC.

The chain combines TRBV19 with TRBJ2-7; 9 bases are a match to TRBD2. J was trimmed by 6 bases and V by 5 bases; bases with no gene match: 11. This CDR3 spans 15 amino acids. Germline values: CDR1 LNHDA, CDR2 SQIVND (reference sequence). The CDR3 nucleotides are TGTGCCAGTAGTCCACAAGCGGGAGGAAGATTCGAGCAGTACTTC. This codes for CASSPQAGGRFEQYF.